What follows describes a single TCR beta chain. Its target is unknown. The method was immunoSEQ multiplex PCR; TCRdb's version includes in-frame clones alone and lacks a portion of them. This sample has about 150,000 clones, with approximately 93% found just once. Germline CDR1 reads ENHRY; CDR2 reads SYGVKD. Trimming stripped 2 bases from V and 7 bases from J, with 9 bases between. CDR3 length: 13 amino acids. These data belong to a study of T cell responses to AZD1222 COVID-19 vaccine. Findings and limits, study-wide: The repertoires were collected only after the peak T cell response. Spike was spanned by vaccine-associated CD4 TCRs, which were dominant at 160-218 and 743-854. Spike-specific TCR repertoires showed rising breadth and depth after two AZD1222 doses.

The TCR was taken from an adult in good health. This sequence joins TRBV10-3 and TRBJ1-3; D call uncertain. This sample comprised peripheral blood, obtained on day 0 of AZD1222 vaccination. CDR3 loop: CAISETVGNTIYF. In DNA, the CDR3 is TGTGCCATCAGTGAGACGGTAGGGAACACCATATATTTT.